These 30 T cell receptor beta chains were sequenced from one sample in a study of blood T cell repertoires in COVID-19. Sequencing used immunoSEQ multiplex PCR; TCRdb keeps in-frame clones, though not all of them. The data contain roughly 180,000 clones, roughly four fifths of them singletons. The sequencing sample was made of peripheral blood. The receptor source for this set is a human donor in a cohort sampled during active COVID-19.

The J gene is TRBJ2-7, the V gene TRBV2; D is uncertain. CDR1 SNHLY and CDR2 FYNNEI come from the germline V gene. The CDR3 length is 10 residues. Deletions cut 7 bases from V and 6 bases from J, with 7 bases between. The DNA of the CDR3 is TGTGCCAGCAATTCAGGCGAGCAGTACTTC. It is translated as CASNSGEQYF. Full variable domain (remainder filled in from reference TRBV2 and TRBJ2-7): EPEVTQTPSHQVTQMGQEVILRCVPISNHLYFYWYRQILGQKVEFLVSFYNNEISEKSEIFDDQFSVERPDGSNFTLKIRSTKLEDSAMYFCASNSGEQYFGPGTRLTVT.

The chain couples TRBV25-1 to TRBJ2-5; TRBD1 matches 12 bases. With 4 bases clipped from V and 5 bases from J, the junction kept 5 bases outside the gene matches. In germline, CDR1 is MGHDK, CDR2 SYGVNS. CDR3 size: 15 residues. CDR3 coding DNA: TGTGCCAGCAGTGTGGGGACAGGGGGCTTGGAGACCCAGTACTTC. Its translation: CASSVGTGGLETQYF.

This clone was observed a handful of times. Within the sample, other DNA sequences also encode this same CDR3. The V call is TRBV19, the J call TRBJ2-1; a possible D gene is TRBD2 (7 bases). The germline CDR1 and CDR2 sequences are LNHDA and SQIVND (reference sequence). There are 14 residues in the CDR3. Trimming stripped 5 bases from V and 3 bases from J, with 11 bases between. In nucleotides, the CDR3 is TGTGCCAGTAGTGGCGGGGGCGACTACAATGAGCAGTTCTTC. Its translation is CASSGGGDYNEQFF.

V is TRBV4-1 and J is TRBJ1-5; D uncertain. CDR3 length equals 13 residues. Looked up from germline, CDR1 is MGHRA and CDR2 is YSYEKL. The germline V and J ends were trimmed by 2 bases and 4 bases, with 6 bases remaining between them. The CDR3 coding sequence is TGCGCCAGCAGCCAACCGGGTAATCAGCCCCAGCATTTT. As protein: CASSQPGNQPQHF.

The chain employs TRBV3-1 (or the pseudogene TRBV3-2) and TRBJ1-1; TRBD1 matches 7 bases. The trim removed 4 bases at V and 4 bases at J, leaving 12 bases unmatched. In germline, CDR1 is LGHDT, CDR2 YNNKEL (reference sequence). The length of the CDR3 is 16 residues. CDR3 DNA sequence: TGTGCCAGCAGCCTAAAATTGACAGGGTCGAGCACTGAAGCTTTCTTT. It specifies CASSLKLTGSSTEAFF.

This rearrangement joins TRBV19 to TRBJ2-5, with 7 bases that match TRBD1. The junction had 12 bases not matched to a gene; V was cut back by 6 bases and J by 5 bases. The length of the CDR3 is 15 residues. Looked up from germline, CDR1 is LNHDA and CDR2 is SQIVND (reference sequence). CDR3 nucleotide sequence: TGTGCCAGTAGAAAGGGGGCGCTTAGTCGGGAGACCCAGTACTTC. This gives the protein CASRKGALSRETQYF.

The chain is built from TRBV2 and TRBJ1-2, with 8 bases identical to TRBD1. The ends lost 6 bases at V and 4 bases at J; junction bases unmatched: 1. The germline gives CDR1 SNHLY, CDR2 FYNNEI. The length of the CDR3 is 12 residues. The chain's CDR3 is CASRGTGYGYTF. The CDR3 bases are TGTGCCAGCAGAGGGACAGGCTATGGCTACACCTTC.

The rearrangement joins TRBV6-2 or TRBV6-3 to TRBJ2-2; possibly TRBD1 for D (6 bases). This CDR3 spans 15 amino acids. The germline CDR1 and CDR2 sequences are MNHEY and SVGEGT. Trimming stripped 1 base from V and 2 bases from J, with 8 bases between. CDR3 nucleotide sequence: TGTGCCAGCAGTTACTACAGGGCCAACACCGGGGAGCTGTTTTTT. Encoded protein: CASSYYRANTGELFF.

The chain has TRBV5-6 and TRBJ1-4; 9 bases line up with TRBD1. Germline CDR1 SGHDT, CDR2 YYEEEE. V lost 0 bases, J lost 8 bases, and 5 bases stayed unmatched. This CDR3 contains 15 residues. For the CDR3, the DNA is TGTGCCAGCAGCTTGGCCGGGACAGGGAACGAAAAACTGTTTTTT. It encodes CASSLAGTGNEKLFF.

This clone was detected only once. At one end the junction does not follow the germline gene, possibly because of a read error. The chain employs TRBV15 and TRBJ2-7, with D possibly matching TRBD1 (6 bases). CDR1 and CDR2 (germline): LNHNV, YYDKDF (reference sequence). The CDR3 is 17 amino acids. The CDR3 here is CATSRDQLGGSAYEQYF. Here the CDR3 DNA reads TGTGCCACCAGCCGAGACCAGCTAGGGGGTTCTGCCTACGAGCAGTACTTC.

This chain joins TRBV7-6 and TRBJ2-5; the D is unclear. The CDR3 spans 13 residues. CDR1 and CDR2 from the germline V gene are SGHVS and FNYEAQ. V lost 3 bases to trimming and J lost 0 bases, with 5 bases between them. The CDR3, as DNA: TGTGCCAGCAGCTTGTCGTACCAAGAGACCCAGTACTTC. Protein sequence: CASSLSYQETQYF.

The rearrangement links TRBV5-5 to TRBJ2-7, with a weak D call TRBD1 (6 bases). In germline, CDR1 is SGHKS, CDR2 YYEKEE (reference sequence). This CDR3 region has 12 residues. Trimming left V 4 bases short and J 3 bases short, with 8 bases between. This CDR3 is CASSGGGYEQYF. Here the CDR3 DNA reads TGTGCCAGCAGCGGGGGCGGCTACGAGCAGTACTTC.

This chain links TRBV10-3 with TRBJ2-7, with TRBD2 identical over 13 bases. Losses at the gene ends were 8 bases for V and 7 bases for J; bases not matched to a gene: 2. The germline V gene encodes CDR1 ENHRY and CDR2 SYGVKD. The CDR3 is 12 amino acids. The CDR3 region has the DNA TGTGCCATCGGGACTAGCGGGGTAGAGCAGTACTTC. It codes for CAIGTSGVEQYF.

The chain couples TRBV24-1 to TRBJ2-1, with TRBD1 matching over 10 bases. The germline V gene encodes CDR1 KGHDR and CDR2 SFDVKD. V dropped 9 bases and J dropped 6; count of bases not matched to a gene: 10. This CDR3 comprises 15 residues. The CDR3 loop is CATSAGDRGVNEQFF. The CDR3 DNA sequence: TGTGCCACCTCAGCTGGGGACAGGGGCGTCAATGAGCAGTTCTTC.

The rearrangement links TRBV6-5 to TRBJ1-2, with a tentative D call TRBD1 (5 bases). The V end was cut by 0 bases, the J end by 3 bases, with 11 bases between. The germline V gene encodes CDR1 MNHEY and CDR2 SVGAGI. CDR3 length: 15 residues. The CDR3 nucleotides read TGTGCCAGCAGTTACTCCCGGGGGGGATACTATGGCTACACCTTC. Translated: CASSYSRGGYYGYTF.

The chain carries TRBV13 and TRBJ2-5; a possible D gene is TRBD2 (5 bases). There are 17 residues in the CDR3. Germline CDR1 is PRHDT and CDR2 is FYEKMQ (reference sequence). The V gene lost 0 bases and the J gene lost 2 bases, with 16 bases spanning the gap. For the CDR3, the DNA is TGTGCCAGCAGCTTAGGTGGCGGGCCGGGAAATCAAGAGACCCAGTACTTC. Translating gives CASSLGGGPGNQETQYF.

Only one count was recorded for this clone. This chain links TRBV7-6 with TRBJ2-7; 7 bases match TRBD1. The CDR3 has 12 amino acids. Germline lookup yields CDR1 SGHVS and CDR2 FNYEAQ. Germline trimming cut 6 bases from V and 3 bases from J; bases unmatched to any gene: 2. The DNA for the CDR3 is TGTGCCAGCAGTCCAGGGGGCTACGAGCAGTACTTC. It specifies CASSPGGYEQYF.

The chain is built from TRBV12-3 or TRBV12-4 and TRBJ1-2, with D possibly TRBD1 on 6 matching bases. This CDR3 comprises 13 residues. V lost 6 bases and J 8 bases, leaving 16 bases between the germline ends. This CDR3 is CASRGPGGEGYTF. CDR3 in DNA: TGTGCCAGCAGGGGGCCGGGGGGCGAAGGCTACACCTTC.

This chain uses TRBV19 with TRBJ1-5; D unclear. From germline, CDR1 is LNHDA and CDR2 SQIVND (reference sequence). CDR3 length: 16 amino acids. The V end lost 8 bases, the J end lost 0 bases, and 17 bases lay between the germline ends. The CDR3 protein is CASEGPPTYSNQPQHF. For the CDR3, the DNA is TGTGCCAGTGAGGGCCCTCCGACTTATAGCAATCAGCCCCAGCATTTT.

The genes are TRBV2 and TRBJ1-5, with D tentatively TRBD1 (6 bases). This CDR3 region has 14 residues. The germline gives CDR1 SNHLY, CDR2 FYNNEI. V was clipped by 7 bases and J by 1 base, with 11 bases between them. Here the CDR3 DNA reads TGTGCCAGCATGAAGGACAGAAGCAATCAGCCCCAGCATTTT. It encodes CASMKDRSNQPQHF. Supplemented by reference TRBV2 and TRBJ1-5, the full variable domain reads EPEVTQTPSHQVTQMGQEVILRCVPISNHLYFYWYRQILGQKVEFLVSFYNNEISEKSEIFDDQFSVERPDGSNFTLKIRSTKLEDSAMYFCASMKDRSNQPQHFGDGTRLSIL.

This clone was observed a single time. The chain has TRBV11-2 and TRBJ2-7; 7 nucleotides align to TRBD2. Looked up from germline, CDR1 is SGHAT and CDR2 is FQNNGV. The CDR3 loop spans 15 amino acids. The V gene end was trimmed by 7 bases and the J gene end by 1 base; junction bases not matched to a gene: 10. CDR3 protein: CASKYGGFGSYEQYF. CDR3 in DNA: TGTGCCAGCAAATACGGGGGGTTTGGGTCCTACGAGCAGTACTTC.

The V and J genes are TRBV12-5 and TRBJ2-1; 9 nucleotides align to TRBD1. The CDR3 runs to 17 residues. V trimming: 2 bases; J trimming: 4 bases; junction bases outside the gene matches: 9. Germline lookup yields CDR1 LGHNT and CDR2 FRNRAP. CDR3: CASGLSTGTGIYNEQFF. CDR3 coding DNA: TGTGCTAGTGGTTTGTCCACCGGGACAGGGATATACAATGAGCAGTTCTTC.

The V gene is TRBV29-1, the J gene TRBJ1-1; D unclear. Germline loops: CDR1 SQVTM, CDR2 ANQGSEA. Trimming removed 0 bases at V and 0 bases at J, with 11 bases between. The CDR3 loop spans 15 amino acids. The CDR3 sequence: CSVEEYAELNTEAFF. The CDR3 DNA follows: TGCAGCGTTGAAGAGTACGCGGAGCTGAACACTGAAGCTTTCTTT.

The gene calls are TRBV6-5 and TRBJ2-1; D is undetermined. This CDR3 spans 11 amino acids. Germline V gene data show CDR1 as MNHEY and CDR2 as SVGAGI. V was clipped by 5 bases and J by 10 bases, with 9 bases between them. In nucleotides, the CDR3 is TGTGCCAGCAGTCCTAGTCCGGAGCAGTTCTTC. This translates into CASSPSPEQFF.

This clone was detected only once. DNA of the CDR3: TGCGCCAGCAGCATGGGAGGGCAATCCTTCTCTGGGGCCAACGTCCTGACTTTC. Its translation is CASSMGGQSFSGANVLTF. This chain connects TRBV5-1 to TRBJ2-6; 7 nucleotides agree with TRBD2. Germline V gene data show CDR1 as SGHRS and CDR2 as YFSETQ. The CDR3 runs to 18 residues. Trimming took 4 bases from V and 0 from J; bases not matched to a gene: 10.

V is TRBV7-2 and J is TRBJ1-1; 7 positions match TRBD1. The CDR3 is made up of 14 amino acids. The V and J ends lost 5 bases and 1 base, in that order; junction bases with no gene match: 4. From germline, CDR1 is SGHTA and CDR2 FQGNSA. CDR3 sequence (DNA): TGTGCCAGCAGCCCTCAGGGGGAGAACACTGAAGCTTTCTTT. It yields the protein CASSPQGENTEAFF.

CDR3 coding DNA: TGTGCCAGTAGTGCTGACAACTACGAGCAGTACTTC. Its translation is CASSADNYEQYF. J is TRBJ2-7 and V is TRBV19; D unclear. Between the trimmed V and J ends, which lost 5 bases and 3 bases, there was a span of 8 bases. The CDR3 consists of 12 residues. Germline V lookup: CDR1 LNHDA, CDR2 SQIVND (reference sequence). Full variable domain (rest looked up from reference TRBV19 and TRBJ2-7): DGGITQSPKYLFRKEGQNVTLSCEQNLNHDAMYWYRQDPGQGLRLIYYSQIVNDFQKGDIAEGYSVSREKKESFPLTVTSAQKNPTAFYLCASSADNYEQYFGPGTRLTVT.

The V and J genes are TRBV5-1 and TRBJ2-5, with a tentative D call TRBD2 (6 bases). Trimming removed 0 bases at V and 1 base at J, with 7 bases between. This CDR3 is built from 14 residues. Germline CDR1 reads SGHRS; CDR2 reads YFSETQ. CDR3 loop: CASSLARGQETQYF. The CDR3 coding sequence is TGCGCCAGCAGCTTGGCGCGGGGCCAAGAGACCCAGTACTTC.

This clone was counted once. This rearrangement joins TRBV3-1 (or the pseudogene TRBV3-2) to TRBJ1-4; 8 bases map to TRBD1. V was clipped by 6 bases and J by 7 bases; unmatched bases: 13. CDR3 length equals 16 residues. The V gene's germline CDR1 is LGHDT and CDR2 YNNKEL (reference sequence). This chain's CDR3 is CASRPTGEGVFEKLFF. CDR3 nucleotides: TGTGCCAGCAGACCGACAGGGGAAGGGGTTTTTGAAAAACTGTTTTTT.

J is TRBJ1-2 and V is TRBV3-1 (or the pseudogene TRBV3-2); D is unclear. Deletions cut 0 bases from V and 8 bases from J, with 13 bases between. CDR1 LGHDT and CDR2 YNNKEL come from the germline V gene (reference sequence). The CDR3 covers 14 residues. The CDR3 nucleotides read TGTGCCAGCAGCCAAGATGGTTCAGCGAGGGGCTACACCTTC. Its protein is CASSQDGSARGYTF.